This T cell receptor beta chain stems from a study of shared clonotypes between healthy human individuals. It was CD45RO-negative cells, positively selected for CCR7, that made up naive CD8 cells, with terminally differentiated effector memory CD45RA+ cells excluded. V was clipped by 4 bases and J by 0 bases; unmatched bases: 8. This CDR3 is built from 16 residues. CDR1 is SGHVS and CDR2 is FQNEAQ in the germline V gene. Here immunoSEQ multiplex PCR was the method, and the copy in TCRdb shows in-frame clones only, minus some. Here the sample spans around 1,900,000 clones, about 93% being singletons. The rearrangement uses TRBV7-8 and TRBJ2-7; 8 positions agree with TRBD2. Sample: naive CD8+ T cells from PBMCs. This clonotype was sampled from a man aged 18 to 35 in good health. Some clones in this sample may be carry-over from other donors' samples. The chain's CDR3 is CASSSSGGPSSYEQYF. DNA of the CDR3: TGTGCCAGCAGCTCATCGGGGGGGCCGAGCTCCTACGAGCAGTACTTC.